This T cell receptor (beta chain) is drawn from a study of cytomegalovirus exposure and HLA in healthy donors. Overall study results and limits: A list of approximately 160 TCR beta chains associated with cytomegalovirus was given. Despite most TCR sequences being rare, some public TCRs occurred in many donors.

Notes on this clone: As yet, its antigen is unknown.

The assay was immunoSEQ multiplex PCR, and TCRdb's table has in-frame clones only and misses some. This sample has about 110,000 clones, with around 95% found just once. This CDR3 is 15 amino acids long. With 4 bases clipped from V and 6 bases from J, the junction kept 8 bases outside the gene matches. Germline V gene lookup returns CDR1 LGHNA and CDR2 YNFKEQ. This clonotype was sampled from a woman aged 18-29 years in good health and CMV-seronegative. This rearrangement joins TRBV4-2 to TRBJ1-1; 10 bases match TRBD1. The sequenced material came from PBMCs. CDR3 in DNA: TGTGCCAGCAGCCCCCGGACAGGGGGAATACCTGAAGCTTTCTTT. Translated, it gives CASSPRTGGIPEAFF.